Below, one TCR beta chain is given with its context. The sample belongs to a study of blood T cell repertoires in COVID-19. Across the whole study: In each case, the material was cDNA or gDNA derived from T cells, B-cell-depleted T cells, or PBMCs.

Trimming stripped 5 bases from V and 6 bases from J, with 23 bases between. The CDR3 is 16 residues long. Per the germline V gene, CDR1 is LNHDA and CDR2 is SQIVND (reference sequence). Generated by immunoSEQ multiplex PCR, the TCRdb table keeps only in-frame clones and is missing some. The profile shows tens of thousands of clones, approximately 78% of them singletons. The chain uses TRBV19 and TRBJ2-7; possible D gene TRBD2, 8 bases. The origin of this receptor is a human donor in a cohort sampled during active COVID-19. Sequencing input: peripheral blood. The CDR3 nucleotides are TGTGCCAGTAGTGTACGACAGGGAGCGGGAGTGGGCGAGCAGTACTTC. Its protein is CASSVRQGAGVGEQYF.